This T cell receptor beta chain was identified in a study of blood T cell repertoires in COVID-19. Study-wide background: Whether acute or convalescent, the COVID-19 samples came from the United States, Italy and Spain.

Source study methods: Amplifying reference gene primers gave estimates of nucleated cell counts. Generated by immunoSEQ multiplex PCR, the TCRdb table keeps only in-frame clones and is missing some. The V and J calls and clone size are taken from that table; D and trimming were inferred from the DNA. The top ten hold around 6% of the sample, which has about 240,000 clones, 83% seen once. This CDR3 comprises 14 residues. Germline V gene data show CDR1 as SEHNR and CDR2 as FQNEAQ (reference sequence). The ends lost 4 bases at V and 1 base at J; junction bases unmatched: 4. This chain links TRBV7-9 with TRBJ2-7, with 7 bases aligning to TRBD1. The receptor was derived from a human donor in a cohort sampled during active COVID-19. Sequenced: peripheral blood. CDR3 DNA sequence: TGTGCCAGCAGCTCGCCCAGGGGGTCCTACGAGCAGTACTTC. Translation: CASSSPRGSYEQYF.